The source of this T cell receptor beta chain is a study of cytomegalovirus exposure and HLA in healthy donors. This clone appeared once. Both 60 Vbeta primers and 13 Jbeta primers went into the PCR. Sequencing was performed with immunoSEQ multiplex PCR; in TCRdb, only in-frame clones are kept and a portion is missing. Seen here are 75,000 to 90,000 clones, about four fifths observed once, and the top ten hold about 9.5%. Trimming at V came to 3 bases and at J to 2 bases, leaving 12 bases not matched to a gene. The CDR3 extends over 17 amino acids. Looked up from germline, CDR1 is SGHDT and CDR2 is YYEEEE.

This receptor was identified in a woman between 35 and 50 years old in good health and CMV-seropositive. V is TRBV5-6 and J is TRBJ2-3; 7 bases align to TRBD1. The sample consisted of PBMCs. The CDR3 loop is CASSSAIRQGPTDTQYF. The CDR3 DNA reads TGTGCCAGCAGCTCGGCCATCAGACAGGGCCCCACAGATACGCAGTATTTT.